This T cell receptor beta chain was observed in a study of blood T cells in healthy people across ages. Study outcomes and limitations: Percentage of naive T cells showed a strong correlation with TCR beta diversity.

PCR was performed a second time for about 7 to 11 cycles using a sample-barcoded 5' primer and a J-beta primer mix. TCRdb processed the 5' RACE reads anew with MiXCR; each CDR3 protein has one entry. The sample consists of 1,300,000 or so distinct CDR3 sequences, almost 60% of them appearing once. This clonotype showed up just once. What it recognizes is unknown. The junction does not match germline at one end; this may be a read error. Sequenced input: blood. This TCR was recovered from a man younger than 35 in good health.

For the CDR3, the DNA is TGTGCCAGTAGTTGGTCGCCCAGCAAGACCCAGTACTTC. Translating it yields CASSWSPSKTQYF. This rearrangement joins TRBV28 to TRBJ2-5; D unclear. The V gene's germline CDR1 is MDHEN and CDR2 SYDVKM. CDR3 length: 13 residues.